This T cell receptor (beta chain) was sequenced in a study of CD8 T cells in ankylosing spondylitis. Findings and limits, study-wide: Earlier studies detected some motif variants in reactive arthritis synovial fluid and blood. Reportedly, significant enrichment of disease-linked clones occurred in matched ankylosing spondylitis synovial fluid. In ankylosing spondylitis blood, a motif of about eight highly homologous TCR beta variants appeared characteristic.

The CDR3 spans 16 residues. The J segment lost 3 bases and the V segment lost 1 base, leaving 6 bases of the junction unmatched. Germline CDR1 SGHTA, CDR2 FQGNSA. Libraries of TCR beta came from quantitative 5'-RACE with molecular barcodes. MiXCR, run by TCRdb on the 5' RACE reads, gives a single entry per CDR3 protein. Of more than 500,000 distinct CDR3 sequences listed, 5.3% are singletons. The sample holds many counts of this clonotype. Its antigen remains unknown. V gene TRBV7-2 combines with J gene TRBJ2-7, with 10 bases identical to TRBD2. Material: blood, either unsorted or a sorted T cell fraction (not recorded which). The clonotype comes from a male donor with ankylosing spondylitis. The CDR3 DNA follows: TGTGCCAGCAGCTTAGACTATGCTAGCGGGAGCTACGAGCAGTACTTC. Its protein is CASSLDYASGSYEQYF.